The following is a T cell receptor beta chain sequence with its context. This CDR3 comprises 13 residues. Germline CDR1 and CDR2: SQVTM and ANQGSEA. V lost 5 bases, J lost 7 bases, and 15 bases lay in between. It was at deep level that the assay was run. Some clones are missing from TCRdb's copy, which holds only in-frame ones; the method was immunoSEQ multiplex PCR. The data hold some 2,000,000 clones, with approximately 94% observed a single time. The data originate from a study of shared clonotypes between healthy human individuals. On the study more broadly: For every donor, three CD4 naive, three CD4 memory, two CD8 naive and one CD8 memory plates were used.

All donors qualified as healthy HIV-negative adults and had experienced no recent acute infections or vaccinations. CD4+ cells were split into CD45RA+ naive and CD45RA-negative memory subsets. The clonotype was recovered from a man aged 18 to 29 in good health. Sample: naive CD4+ T cells sorted from blood. Stated subset: CD45RA+ positively selected. The V gene is TRBV29-1, the J gene TRBJ2-1, with a tentative D call TRBD2 (6 bases). CDR3 loop: CSVLELAGNEQFF. In DNA form, the CDR3 reads TGCAGCGTTTTGGAACTCGCGGGAAATGAGCAGTTCTTC.